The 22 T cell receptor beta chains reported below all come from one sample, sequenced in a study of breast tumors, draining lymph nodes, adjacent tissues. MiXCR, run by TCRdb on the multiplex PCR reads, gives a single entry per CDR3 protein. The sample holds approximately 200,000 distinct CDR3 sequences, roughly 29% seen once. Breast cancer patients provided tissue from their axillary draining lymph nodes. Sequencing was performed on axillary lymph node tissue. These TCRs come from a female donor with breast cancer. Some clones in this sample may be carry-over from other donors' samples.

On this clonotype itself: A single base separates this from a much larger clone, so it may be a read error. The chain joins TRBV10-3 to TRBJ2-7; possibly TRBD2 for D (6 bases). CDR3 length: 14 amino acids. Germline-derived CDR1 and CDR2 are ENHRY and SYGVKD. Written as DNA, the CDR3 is TGTGCCAGCAATCTCCGGGACTCCGTATACGGGCAGTACTTC. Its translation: CASNLRDSVYGQYF.

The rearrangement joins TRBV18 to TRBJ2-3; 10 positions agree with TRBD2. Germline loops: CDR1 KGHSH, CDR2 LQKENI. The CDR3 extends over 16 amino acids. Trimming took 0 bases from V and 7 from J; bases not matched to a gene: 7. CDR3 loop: CASSPPSGGALNTQYF. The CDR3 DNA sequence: TGTGCCAGCTCACCACCGAGCGGGGGGGCCCTGAATACGCAGTATTTT.

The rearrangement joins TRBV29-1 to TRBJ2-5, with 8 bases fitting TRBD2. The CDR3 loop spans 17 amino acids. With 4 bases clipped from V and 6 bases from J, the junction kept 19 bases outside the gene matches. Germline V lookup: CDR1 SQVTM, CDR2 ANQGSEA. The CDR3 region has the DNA TGCAGCGTTGCCCCACGGGGGGGGGACGCGCGCTCCCAGACCCAGTACTTC. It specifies CSVAPRGGDARSQTQYF.

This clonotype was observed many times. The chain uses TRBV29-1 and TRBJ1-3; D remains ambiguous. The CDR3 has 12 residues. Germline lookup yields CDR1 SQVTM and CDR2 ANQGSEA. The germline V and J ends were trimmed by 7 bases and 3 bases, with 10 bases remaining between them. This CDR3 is CSAITSGNTIYF. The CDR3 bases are TGCAGCGCTATAACGAGTGGAAACACCATATATTTT. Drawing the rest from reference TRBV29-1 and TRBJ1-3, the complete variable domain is SAVISQKPSRDICQRGTSLTIQCQVDSQVTMMFWYRQQPGQSLTLIATANQGSEATYESGFVIDKFPISRPNLTFSTLTVSNMSPEDSSIYLCSAITSGNTIYFGEGSWLTVV.

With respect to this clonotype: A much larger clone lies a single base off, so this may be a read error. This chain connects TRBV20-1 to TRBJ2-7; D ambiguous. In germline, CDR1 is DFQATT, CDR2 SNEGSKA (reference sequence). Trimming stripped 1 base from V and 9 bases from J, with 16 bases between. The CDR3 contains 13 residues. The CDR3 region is CSARGRVGRAQYF. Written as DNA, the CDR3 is TGCAGTGCTAGAGGAAGGGTCGGTCGCGCGCAGTACTTC.

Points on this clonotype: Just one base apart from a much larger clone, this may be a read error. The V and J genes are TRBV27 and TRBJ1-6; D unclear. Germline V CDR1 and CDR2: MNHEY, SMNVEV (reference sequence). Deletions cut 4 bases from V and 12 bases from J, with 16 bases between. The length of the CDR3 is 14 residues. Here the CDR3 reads CASSSGPICGPLHF. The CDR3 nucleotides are TGTGCCAGCAGTTCCGGACCCATATGCGGACCCCTCCACTTT.

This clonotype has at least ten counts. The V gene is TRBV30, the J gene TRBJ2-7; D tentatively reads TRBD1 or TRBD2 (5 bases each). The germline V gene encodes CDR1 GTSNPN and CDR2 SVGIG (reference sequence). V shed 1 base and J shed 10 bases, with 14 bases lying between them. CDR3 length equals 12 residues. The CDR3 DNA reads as TGTGCCTGGAGTGGGGGGTCCGGGAAACAGTACTTC. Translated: CAWSGGSGKQYF. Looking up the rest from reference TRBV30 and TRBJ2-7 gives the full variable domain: SQTIHQWPATLVQPVGSPLSLECTVEGTSNPNLYWYRQAAGRGLQLLFYSVGIGQISSEVPQNLSASRPQDRQFILSSKKLLLSDSGFYLCAWSGGSGKQYFGPGTRLTVT.

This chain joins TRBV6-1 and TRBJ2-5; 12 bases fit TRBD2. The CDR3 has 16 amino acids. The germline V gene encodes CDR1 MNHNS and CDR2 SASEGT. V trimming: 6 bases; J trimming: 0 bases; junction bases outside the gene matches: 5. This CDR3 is CASSRGLAGYQETQYF. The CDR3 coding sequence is TGTGCCAGCAGCCGTGGACTAGCGGGGTACCAAGAGACCCAGTACTTC.

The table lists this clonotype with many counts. CDR3 DNA sequence: TGTGCCAGCAACATGACACCTAACTATGGCTACACCTTC. As protein: CASNMTPNYGYTF. The chain combines TRBV6-1 with TRBJ1-2; no definite D call. Germline V gives CDR1 MNHNS, CDR2 SASEGT. Trimming removed 7 bases at V and 0 bases at J, with 9 bases between. This CDR3 is built from 13 residues.

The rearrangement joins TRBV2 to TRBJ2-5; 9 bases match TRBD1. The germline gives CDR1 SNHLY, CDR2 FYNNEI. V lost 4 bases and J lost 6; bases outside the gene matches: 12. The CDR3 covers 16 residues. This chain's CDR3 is CASSVTIQGAQKTQYF. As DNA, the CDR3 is TGTGCCAGCAGTGTAACCATACAGGGGGCGCAGAAGACCCAGTACTTC.

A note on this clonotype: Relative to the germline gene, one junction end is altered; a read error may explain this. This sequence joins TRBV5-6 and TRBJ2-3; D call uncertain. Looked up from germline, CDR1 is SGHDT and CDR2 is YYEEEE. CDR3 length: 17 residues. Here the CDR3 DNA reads TGTGCCGGCAGCTTGCCGCTTGCCGGTGTGGGCACAGATACGCAGTATTTT. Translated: CAGSLPLAGVGTDTQYF. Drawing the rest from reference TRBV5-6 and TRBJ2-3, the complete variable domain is DAGVTQSPTHLIKTRGQQVTLRCSPKSGHDTVSWYQQALGQGPQFIFQYYEEEERQRGNFPDRFSGHQFPNYSSELNVNALLLGDSALYLCAGSLPLAGVGTDTQYFGPGTRLTVL.

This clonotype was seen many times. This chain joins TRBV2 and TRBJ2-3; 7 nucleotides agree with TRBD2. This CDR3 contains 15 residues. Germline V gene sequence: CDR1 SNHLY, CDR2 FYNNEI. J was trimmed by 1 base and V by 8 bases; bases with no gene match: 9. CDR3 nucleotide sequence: TGTGCCAGCTGGGGGGGGAGGGGCGGCACAGATACGCAGTATTTT. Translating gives CASWGGRGGTDTQYF.

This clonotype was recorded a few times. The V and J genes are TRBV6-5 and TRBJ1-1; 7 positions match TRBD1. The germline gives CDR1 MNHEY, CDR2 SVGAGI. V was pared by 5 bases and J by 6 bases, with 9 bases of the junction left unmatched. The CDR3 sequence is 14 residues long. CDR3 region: CASSATGKVPEAFF. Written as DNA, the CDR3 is TGTGCCAGCAGTGCGACAGGGAAGGTACCTGAAGCTTTCTTT.

CDR3 amino acids: CASSAPRHRVSYEQYF. In DNA form, the CDR3 reads TGTGCCAGCAGTGCCCCCCGACACCGAGTTTCCTACGAGCAGTACTTC. This sequence joins TRBV7-2 and TRBJ2-7; D is unclear. This CDR3 has 16 amino acids. With 6 bases removed from V and 1 base from J, the gap between germline ends came to 19 bases. CDR1 is SGHTA, CDR2 FQGNSA, per germline.

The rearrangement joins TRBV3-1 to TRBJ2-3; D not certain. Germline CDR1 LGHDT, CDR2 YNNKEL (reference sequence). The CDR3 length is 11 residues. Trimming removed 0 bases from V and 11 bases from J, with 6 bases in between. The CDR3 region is CASSQDRRQYF. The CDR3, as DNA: TGTGCCAGCAGCCAAGATAGAAGGCAGTATTTT.

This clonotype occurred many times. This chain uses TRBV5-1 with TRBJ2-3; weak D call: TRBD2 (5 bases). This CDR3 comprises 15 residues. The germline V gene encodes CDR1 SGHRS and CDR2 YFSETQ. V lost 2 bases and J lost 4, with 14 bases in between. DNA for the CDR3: TGCGCCAGCAGCTTTGGGTGGGAGTCCCCAGATACGCAGTATTTT. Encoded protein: CASSFGWESPDTQYF.

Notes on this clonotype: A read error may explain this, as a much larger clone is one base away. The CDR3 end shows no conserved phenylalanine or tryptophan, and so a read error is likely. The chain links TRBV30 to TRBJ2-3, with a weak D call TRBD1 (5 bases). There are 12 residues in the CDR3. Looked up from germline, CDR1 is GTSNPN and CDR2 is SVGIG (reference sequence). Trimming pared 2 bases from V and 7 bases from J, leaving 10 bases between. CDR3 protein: CAWSHRTHTQYL. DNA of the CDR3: TGTGCCTGGAGTCACAGGACCCATACGCAGTATCTT.

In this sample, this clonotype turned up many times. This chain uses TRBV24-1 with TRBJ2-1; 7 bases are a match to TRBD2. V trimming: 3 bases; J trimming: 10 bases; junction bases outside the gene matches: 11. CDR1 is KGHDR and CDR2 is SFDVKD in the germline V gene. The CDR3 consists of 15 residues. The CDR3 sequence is CATSDPGTTGEEQFF. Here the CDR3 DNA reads TGTGCCACCAGTGATCCCGGGACTACCGGTGAAGAGCAGTTCTTC.

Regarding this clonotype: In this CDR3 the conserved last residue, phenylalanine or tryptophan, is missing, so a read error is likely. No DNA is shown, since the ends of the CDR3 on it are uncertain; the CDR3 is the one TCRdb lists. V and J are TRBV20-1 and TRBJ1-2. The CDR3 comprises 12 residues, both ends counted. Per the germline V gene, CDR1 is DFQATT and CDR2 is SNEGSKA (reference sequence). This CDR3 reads CSASPPDYGSTL.

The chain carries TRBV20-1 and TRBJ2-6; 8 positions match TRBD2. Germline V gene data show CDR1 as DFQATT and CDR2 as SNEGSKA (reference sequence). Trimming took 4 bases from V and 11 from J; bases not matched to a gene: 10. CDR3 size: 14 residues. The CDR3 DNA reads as TGCAGTGCTACCAGCGGGAGCCTCGCCTACGTCCTGACTTTC. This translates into CSATSGSLAYVLTF.

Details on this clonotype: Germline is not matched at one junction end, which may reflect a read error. CDR3 in amino acids: CGSSLSAGSALHGFF. CDR3 DNA sequence: TGCGGCAGCAGCCTGAGTGCGGGGTCTGCCCTCCATGGTTTCTTT. The rearrangement links TRBV5-1 to TRBJ1-1; the D is unclear. The CDR3 has 15 amino acids. CDR1 and CDR2 from the germline V gene are SGHRS and YFSETQ.

This chain's CDR3 is CASSVGTVNTIYF. CDR3 DNA: TGTGCCAGCAGCGTAGGGACAGTAAACACCATATATTTT. The chain couples TRBV9 to TRBJ1-3; a weak D match, TRBD1 (6 bases). Germline V gene lookup returns CDR1 SGDLS and CDR2 YYNGEE. V lost 0 bases to trimming and J lost 6 bases, with 7 bases between them. The length of the CDR3 is 13 residues.